The sequence of this TCR beta chain was determined in a study of CD8 T cells in Susac syndrome. Findings of the study overall: It was acknowledged in the study that its TCR sequencing and HLA analysis involved a relatively small number of individuals.

CD8+ and CD4+ T cells from blood underwent TCR beta sequencing. FACS was used to enrich TEMRA cells, whereas the CD8+ and CD4+ T cells were obtained by negative isolation. With random hexamers, reverse transcription was performed on about 0.45 to 1 ug of RNA. The method of amplification for TCR beta CDR3 was immunoSEQ multiplex PCR, covering 54 Vbeta and 13 Jbeta. MiXCR, applied by TCRdb to the immunoSEQ multiplex PCR reads, yields one record per CDR3 protein. The table lists tens of thousands of distinct CDR3 sequences, 93% of them singletons. On this clonotype: Its antigen is unidentified.

The ends were cut back, 0 bases at V and 6 bases at J, with 12 bases in the middle. The CDR3 runs to 14 residues. Germline V CDR1 and CDR2: SGDLS, YYNGEE. The rearrangement joins TRBV9 to TRBJ1-2; D call uncertain. The sample was CD4+ T cells from PBMCs. The TCR originated in a human donor with Susac syndrome. The CDR3 DNA reads as TGTGCCAGCAGCGTAGACGGTCTTATACATGGCTACACCTTC. This gives the protein CASSVDGLIHGYTF.